This passage covers 14 T cell receptor beta chains from one sample sequenced in a study of blood T cell repertoires in COVID-19. Assay: immunoSEQ multiplex PCR; the TCRdb copy retains only in-frame clones and omits some. The sample records over 95,000 clones, more than 80% being singletons. Sequencing was done on a sample of peripheral blood. Source of these receptors: a woman in her fifties or sixties with acute or convalescent COVID-19.

This clone was counted only a few times. The gene calls are TRBV24-1 and TRBJ1-1, with D possibly matching TRBD1 (5 bases). Trimming shortened V by 3 bases and J by 6 bases, and 13 bases separated the two germline ends. The CDR3 covers 14 residues. The germline V gene encodes CDR1 KGHDR and CDR2 SFDVKD. The CDR3 region has the DNA TGTGCCACCAGTGATCCGGGGGAGGGATCTGAAGCTTTCTTT. Protein sequence: CATSDPGEGSEAFF.

This clone came up once. This chain joins TRBV14 and TRBJ1-6; TRBD1 matches 7 bases. CDR1 SGHDN and CDR2 FVKESK come from the germline V gene. This CDR3 has 14 amino acids. The trim removed 8 bases at V and 3 bases at J, leaving 4 bases unmatched. CDR3 sequence: CASWAGGYNSPLHF. CDR3 nucleotide sequence: TGTGCCAGCTGGGCAGGGGGCTATAATTCACCCCTCCACTTT. Complete variable domain (other parts from reference TRBV14 and TRBJ1-6): EAGVTQFPSHSVIEKGQTVTLRCDPISGHDNLYWYRRVMGKEIKFLLHFVKESKQDESGMPNNRFLAERTGGTYSTLKVQPAELEDSGVYFCASWAGGYNSPLHFGNGTRLTVT.

The chain joins TRBV27 to TRBJ2-7, with TRBD1 matching over 7 bases. Germline CDR1 reads MNHEY; CDR2 reads SMNVEV (reference sequence). This CDR3 comprises 13 residues. The trim removed 4 bases at V and 7 bases at J, leaving 7 bases unmatched. CDR3 loop: CASSYRGSQEQYF. In DNA, the CDR3 is TGTGCCAGCAGTTACAGGGGATCCCAAGAGCAGTACTTC.

The chain uses TRBV9 and TRBJ1-1, with 9 nucleotides matching TRBD1. This CDR3 comprises 12 residues. Germline trimming cut 3 bases from V and 11 bases from J; bases unmatched to any gene: 5. The germline V gene has CDR1 SGDLS and CDR2 YYNGEE. CDR3 nucleotides: TGTGCCAGCAGCGCACAGGGGGCGGCGGCTTTCTTT. The encoded protein is CASSAQGAAAFF.

This clone is a singleton in its sample. CDR3 sequence (DNA): TGTGCCTGGAGTATAGCGGGATTAGATACGCAGTATTTT. Residues: CAWSIAGLDTQYF. V is TRBV30 and J is TRBJ2-3; 8 bases match TRBD2. The germline V gene has CDR1 GTSNPN and CDR2 SVGIG (reference sequence). This CDR3 contains 13 residues. The ends lost 2 bases at V and 5 bases at J; junction bases unmatched: 3.

The rearrangement joins TRBV13 to TRBJ1-2; the match to TRBD1 covers 10 bases. The CDR3 extends over 14 amino acids. The V and J ends lost 3 bases and 5 bases, in that order; junction bases with no gene match: 3. Germline V CDR1 and CDR2: PRHDT, FYEKMQ (reference sequence). The CDR3 DNA reads as TGTGCCAGCAGCTTGGACAGGGGGAGTTATGGCTACACCTTC. Translated: CASSLDRGSYGYTF.

The chain joins TRBV7-8 to TRBJ1-1; 9 positions agree with TRBD1. The CDR3 runs 15 residues. V was pared by 5 bases and J by 8 bases, with 12 bases of the junction left unmatched. The V gene's germline CDR1 is SGHVS and CDR2 FQNEAQ. The CDR3 region is CASSLSGMGTGEAFF. The DNA for the CDR3 is TGTGCCAGCAGCCTTAGTGGGATGGGGACAGGGGAAGCTTTCTTT.

The gene calls are TRBV30 and TRBJ1-2, with D perhaps TRBD1 (6 bases). V was cut by 5 bases and J by 4 bases, with 20 bases left in between. Germline assignment: CDR1 GTSNPN and CDR2 SVGIG (reference sequence). The CDR3 has 15 residues. The CDR3 coding sequence is TGTGCCTGGGGTGAGGACCTCCGAGGGGGCTATGGCTACACCTTC. It yields the protein CAWGEDLRGGYGYTF. Filled out from reference TRBV30 and TRBJ1-2, the complete variable domain reads SQTIHQWPATLVQPVGSPLSLECTVEGTSNPNLYWYRQAAGRGLQLLFYSVGIGQISSEVPQNLSASRPQDRQFILSSKKLLLSDSGFYLCAWGEDLRGGYGYTFGSGTRLTVV.

This chain connects TRBV9 to TRBJ2-7, with D perhaps TRBD1 (6 bases). V lost 4 bases to trimming and J lost 3 bases, with 8 bases between them. This CDR3 is built from 12 residues. Germline loops: CDR1 SGDLS, CDR2 YYNGEE. This CDR3 is CASSPDSYEQYF. In nucleotides, the CDR3 is TGTGCCAGCAGCCCGGACAGCTACGAGCAGTACTTC.

The rearrangement joins TRBV24-1 to TRBJ1-2; D is possibly TRBD1 (5 bases). Per the germline V gene, CDR1 is KGHDR and CDR2 is SFDVKD. The CDR3 consists of 11 residues. The V end lost 6 bases, the J end lost 5 bases, and 6 bases lay between the germline ends. For the CDR3, the DNA is TGTGCCACCAGTCAGGGTTATGGCTACACCTTC. This encodes CATSQGYGYTF.

V and J are TRBV3-1 (or the pseudogene TRBV3-2) and TRBJ2-3; D perhaps matches TRBD2 (7 bases). CDR1 is LGHDT, CDR2 YNNKEL, per germline (reference sequence). V was shortened by 4 bases and J by 4 bases, with 18 bases between the two germline ends. The CDR3 runs 16 residues. For the CDR3, the DNA is TGTGCCAGCAGCCCTCTCAGGGGAGGGCCCCCAGATACGCAGTATTTT. Its translation is CASSPLRGGPPDTQYF.

This chain connects TRBV5-6 to TRBJ2-1; 8 positions match TRBD2. The V and J ends lost 0 bases and 3 bases, in that order; junction bases with no gene match: 2. Germline V gene sequence: CDR1 SGHDT, CDR2 YYEEEE. This CDR3 spans 15 amino acids. In DNA form, the CDR3 reads TGTGCCAGCAGCTTGGACGGGACTAGCTACAATGAGCAGTTCTTC. This gives the protein CASSLDGTSYNEQFF.

The rearrangement joins TRBV6-2 or TRBV6-3 to TRBJ2-3; TRBD1 matches 7 bases. This CDR3 region has 13 residues. Germline V gene data show CDR1 as MNHEY and CDR2 as SVGEGT. With V trimmed by 6 bases and J by 7 bases, 7 bases remained unmatched. CDR3 in DNA: TGTGCCAGCAGCCATACAGGGGAGCATACGCAGTATTTT. This codes for CASSHTGEHTQYF.

This chain connects TRBV12-5 to TRBJ2-1; 9 nucleotides agree with TRBD2. Germline CDR1 reads LGHNT; CDR2 reads FRNRAP. The CDR3 has 16 residues. J was trimmed by 1 base and V by 0 bases; bases with no gene match: 1. The CDR3 loop reads CASGLVTSGSYNEQFF. The CDR3 DNA is TGTGCTAGTGGTTTGGTAACTAGCGGGTCCTACAATGAGCAGTTCTTC.